A single sample is the source of the 7 T cell receptor beta chains below, sequenced in a study of shared clonotypes between healthy human individuals. Terminally differentiated effector memory CD45RA+ cells were excluded from the naive CD8 cells, which were CD45RO-negative and positively selected for CCR7. Measured with immunoSEQ multiplex PCR; TCRdb has only the in-frame clones, and not every one. Counted here are about 2.2 million clones, 93% occurring once; the ten biggest clones make up about 1.5%. Sample: naive CD8+ T cells from PBMCs. All receptors come from a man between 18 and 29 years old in good health. Some clones in this sample may be carry-over from other donors' samples.

The V and J genes are TRBV28 and TRBJ2-7, with 8 bases fitting TRBD1. V lost 10 bases to trimming and J lost 5 bases; unmatched junction nucleotides: 16. Germline V gene lookup returns CDR1 MDHEN and CDR2 SYDVKM. This CDR3 has 15 residues. The CDR3 DNA reads TGTGCCACCATCCCTCTGCAGGGGGCCATGCACGAGCAGTACTTC. It translates to CATIPLQGAMHEQYF.

This clone appeared a single time. CDR3 DNA sequence: TGTGCCAGCAGCCCGACAGGGTTGGGGGAGACCCAGTACTTC. It yields the protein CASSPTGLGETQYF. The V and J genes are TRBV5-6 and TRBJ2-5, with 7 nucleotides matching TRBD1. V shed 4 bases, J shed 5 bases, and the junction held 8 bases outside the gene matches. CDR3 length equals 14 residues. CDR1 SGHDT and CDR2 YYEEEE come from the germline V gene.

The table lists this clone with a count of one. The J gene is TRBJ2-2, the V gene TRBV11-2; 14 positions agree with TRBD2. Per germline, CDR1 SGHAT and CDR2 FQNNGV. V was pared by 4 bases and J by 5 bases, with 6 bases of the junction left unmatched. This CDR3 spans 17 amino acids. CDR3: CASSYLGLAGETGELFF. The CDR3 nucleotides read TGTGCCAGCAGCTACTTGGGACTAGCGGGAGAGACCGGGGAGCTGTTTTTT.

The chain uses TRBV4-1 and TRBJ2-3; D perhaps matches TRBD1 (6 bases). The CDR3 loop spans 15 amino acids. V was cut by 2 bases and J by 2 bases, with 11 bases left in between. Germline assignment: CDR1 MGHRA and CDR2 YSYEKL. CDR3 coding DNA: TGCGCCAGCAGCCAAATAAGGACAGCCACAGATACGCAGTATTTT. It yields the protein CASSQIRTATDTQYF.

The chain joins TRBV4-2 to TRBJ2-2; TRBD1 is a possible D gene (6 bases). Germline-derived CDR1 and CDR2 are LGHNA and YNFKEQ. V gave up 0 bases and J gave up 4 bases, with 12 bases separating them. CDR3 size: 16 residues. For the CDR3, the DNA is TGTGCCAGCAGCCAAGAGGGGGCAGACCTCACCGGGGAGCTGTTTTTT. Its translation: CASSQEGADLTGELFF.

The chain has TRBV28 and TRBJ2-2; TRBD2 matches at 8 bases. This CDR3 contains 15 residues. The V segment lost 7 bases and the J segment 5 bases; nucleotides outside the gene matches: 9. Germline CDR1 and CDR2: MDHEN and SYDVKM. The CDR3 sequence: CASTLKPSGTGELFF. CDR3 coding DNA: TGTGCCAGCACCCTAAAACCTAGCGGGACCGGGGAGCTGTTTTTT.

This clone came up once. At the DNA level, this CDR3 is encoded by other sequences in the same sample as well. The chain uses TRBV11-2 and TRBJ1-4, with no clear D. Trimming took 4 bases from V and 0 from J, leaving 9 bases between them. The CDR3 has 15 amino acids. Germline V lookup: CDR1 SGHAT, CDR2 FQNNGV. Here the CDR3 DNA reads TGTGCCAGCAGCTCTCGACCTGCAACTAATGAAAAACTGTTTTTT. This gives the protein CASSSRPATNEKLFF.